The 24 T cell receptor beta chains below all came from one sample that was sequenced in a study of blood T cells in healthy people across ages. A second roughly 6 to 12 cycle PCR used barcoded and J-beta primers. TCRdb reprocessed the 5' RACE reads via MiXCR and lists one record per CDR3 protein. Among hundreds of thousands of distinct CDR3 sequences listed, 40% to 50% were seen once. Source material: blood. Receptors originate from a man at least 80 years old in good health.

This clonotype came up a few times. J is TRBJ2-1 and V is TRBV6-4; D may be TRBD2 (6 bases). V shed 6 bases and J shed 9 bases, with 15 bases lying between them. Germline V gene sequence: CDR1 MRHNA, CDR2 SNTAGT. This CDR3 contains 13 residues. The CDR3 region has the DNA TGTGCCAGCAGCGACCGGCGGGACGGTGAGCAGTTCTTC. It is translated as CASSDRRDGEQFF.

To note about this clonotype: A read error may be the cause here, since a much bigger clone is one base away. The chain recombines TRBV28 with TRBJ2-5; D may be TRBD2 (5 bases). Trimming left V 6 bases short and J 2 bases short, with 13 bases between. CDR3 size: 14 residues. From germline, CDR1 is MDHEN and CDR2 SYDVKM. The CDR3 coding sequence is TGTGCCAGCAGGTCGCGTGAGGGACAAGAGACCCAGTACTTC. It is translated as CASRSREGQETQYF.

The chain recombines TRBV5-8 with TRBJ2-5; TRBD2 might be the D (6 bases). The germline CDR1 and CDR2 sequences are SGHTS and YDEGEE. This CDR3 region has 16 residues. V was shortened by 4 bases and J by 1 base, with 17 bases between the two germline ends. CDR3 DNA: TGTGCCAGCAGCCCTGGAGGAGGGGCCCTCCAAGAGACCCAGTACTTC. This encodes CASSPGGGALQETQYF.

The chain combines TRBV7-9 with TRBJ1-4; D possibly corresponds to TRBD1 (5 bases). Trimming took 5 bases from V and 8 from J, leaving 15 bases between them. The length of the CDR3 is 14 residues. CDR1 and CDR2 (germline): SEHNR, FQNEAQ (reference sequence). As DNA, the CDR3 is TGTGCCAGCAGCCAGGGACTTAACAAGGAAAAACTGTTTTTT. Translated: CASSQGLNKEKLFF. The variable domain in full, with the rest retrieved from reference TRBV7-9 and TRBJ1-4, is DTGVSQNPRHKITKRGQNVTFRCDPISEHNRLYWYRQTLGQGPEFLTYFQNEAQLEKSRLLSDRFSAERPKGSFSTLEIQRTEQGDSAMYLCASSQGLNKEKLFFGSGTQLSVL.

The V call is TRBV4-3, the J call TRBJ2-1; D is possibly TRBD1 or TRBD2 (5 bases each). There are 13 residues in the CDR3. V lost 3 bases to trimming and J lost 15 bases, with 18 bases between them. Germline CDR1 and CDR2: LGHNA and YSLEER. Here the CDR3 reads CASSHQQEDPRFF. CDR3 coding DNA: TGCGCCAGCAGCCATCAACAGGAGGACCCACGGTTCTTC.

Note on this clonotype: At one of its ends the junction is not consistent with the germline gene, which may arise from a read error. The V and J genes are TRBV12-3 or TRBV12-4 and TRBJ2-3, with TRBD2 matching over 11 bases. The CDR3 has 19 residues. This CDR3 reads CASSRLPMTSGITTDTEYF. CDR3 nucleotides: TGTGCCAGCAGTCGACTACCCATGACTAGCGGGATAACAACAGATACGGAGTATTTT.

The chain couples TRBV12-3 or TRBV12-4 to TRBJ2-1, with 12 bases matching TRBD1. There are 15 residues in the CDR3. Unmatched junction bases numbered 11, after V lost 4 bases and J lost 13 bases. CDR3: CASSSGTGGAQTQFF. The CDR3 DNA is TGTGCCAGCAGTTCCGGGACAGGGGGCGCCCAGACCCAGTTCTTC.

This clonotype was recorded once. This chain connects TRBV7-2 to TRBJ1-2; the match to TRBD1 covers 8 bases. The V and J ends lost 2 bases and 8 bases, in that order; junction bases with no gene match: 16. The CDR3 is made up of 17 amino acids. CDR1 and CDR2 (germline): SGHTA, FQGNSA. Written as DNA, the CDR3 is TGTGCCAGCAGCTTATACTCCCTAAACAGGGGGGATGGGGGCTACACCTTC. It encodes CASSLYSLNRGDGGYTF.

This clonotype was seen a few times. The V gene is TRBV20-1, the J gene TRBJ2-2; tentative D call: TRBD2 (6 bases). Trimming removed 6 bases from V and 3 bases from J, with 8 bases in between. In germline, CDR1 is DFQATT, CDR2 SNEGSKA (reference sequence). There are 12 residues in the CDR3. The CDR3 spells CSAGLYTGELFF. The CDR3 DNA sequence: TGCAGTGCGGGACTCTACACCGGGGAGCTGTTTTTT.

The CDR3 spells CASTRGQGGSTEAFF. In DNA, the CDR3 is TGTGCCAGCACGCGGGGACAGGGGGGTTCCACTGAAGCTTTCTTT. This chain uses TRBV12-3 or TRBV12-4 with TRBJ1-1, with TRBD1 matching 11 bases. Trimming at V came to 7 bases and at J to 4 bases, leaving 8 bases not matched to a gene. This CDR3 has 15 amino acids.

V gene TRBV14 combines with J gene TRBJ2-4; D might be TRBD2 (5 bases). The CDR3 has 15 amino acids. V was cut by 5 bases and J by 0 bases, with 11 bases left in between. The V gene's germline CDR1 is SGHDN and CDR2 FVKESK. For the CDR3, the DNA is TGTGCCAGCAGCGAGGGCGGTCCAGCCAAAAACATTCAGTACTTC. Translated: CASSEGGPAKNIQYF.

Regarding this clonotype: A much more abundant neighbour one base away suggests this may be a read error. V is TRBV29-1 and J is TRBJ2-3; a weak D match, TRBD2 (5 bases). The CDR3 is 13 residues long. Trimming stripped 8 bases from V and 2 bases from J, with 14 bases between. Germline values: CDR1 SQVTM, CDR2 ANQGSEA. This CDR3 is CSIFRETTDTQYF. CDR3 nucleotide sequence: TGCAGCATTTTCCGGGAAACCACAGATACGCAGTATTTT.

This chain connects TRBV9 to TRBJ2-3; D may be TRBD2 (7 bases). Per germline, CDR1 SGDLS and CDR2 YYNGEE. The ends were cut back, 3 bases at V and 6 bases at J, with 17 bases in the middle. This CDR3 spans 15 amino acids. CDR3 nucleotides: TGTGCCAGCAGCGAGAGGACAGCGGGGAAGGATACGCAGTATTTT. It yields the protein CASSERTAGKDTQYF.

Turning to this clonotype: At one of its ends the junction is not consistent with the germline gene, which may arise from a read error. V usage is TRBV15 and J usage is TRBJ2-5, with 8 bases identical to TRBD1. The better agreement between TRBJ2-7 and the DNA end casts doubt on the J call. Germline loops: CDR1 LNHNV, CDR2 YYDKDF (reference sequence). This CDR3 spans 17 amino acids. For the CDR3, the DNA is TGTGCCGCCAGCACCCCGGGGACAGGACCTAGCTCCTACGAGCAGTACTTC. Its translation is CAASTPGTGPSSYEQYF.

The rearrangement uses TRBV11-2 and TRBJ1-2; D gene uncertain. V dropped 0 bases and J dropped 8 bases, with 7 bases sitting between them. Germline V gene lookup returns CDR1 SGHAT and CDR2 FQNNGV. The CDR3 spans 12 residues. CDR3 bases: TGTGCCAGCAGCTTAGATGGAAGGGGCTACACCTTC. Residues: CASSLDGRGYTF.

The CDR3 region is CASSRQGPPQHF. CDR3 nucleotides: TGTGCCAGCAGCCGACAGGGCCCGCCCCAGCATTTT. The chain recombines TRBV3-1 with TRBJ1-5; TRBD1 matches at 7 bases. Looked up from germline, CDR1 is LGHDT and CDR2 is YNNKEL (reference sequence). The CDR3 consists of 12 residues. Trimming took 4 bases from V and 9 from J; bases not matched to a gene: 3.

Notes on this clonotype: One base away lies a much larger clone, so this may be a sequencing read error. The rearrangement joins TRBV7-2 to TRBJ2-5; possibly TRBD1 or TRBD2 for D (5 bases each). Germline lookup yields CDR1 SGHTA and CDR2 FQGNSA. V was cut by 4 bases and J by 4 bases, with 10 bases left in between. The CDR3 spans 13 residues. CDR3 in DNA: TGTGCCAGCAGCTGGGGGTTGGGAGAGACCCAGTACTTC. It encodes CASSWGLGETQYF.

The rearrangement joins TRBV24-1 to TRBJ2-1; 7 bases are a match to TRBD2. Per germline, CDR1 KGHDR and CDR2 SFDVKD. V lost 4 bases, J lost 2 bases, and 4 bases stayed unmatched. The CDR3 is made up of 15 amino acids. The CDR3 loop reads CATSEPTSAYNEQFF. CDR3 in DNA: TGTGCCACCAGTGAGCCTACTAGCGCCTACAATGAGCAGTTCTTC.

The gene calls are TRBV25-1 and TRBJ2-7; D remains unclear. The CDR3 has 13 residues. CDR1 and CDR2 from the germline V gene are MGHDK and SYGVNS. V lost 3 bases, J lost 0 bases, and 6 bases lay in between. For the CDR3, the DNA is TGTGCCAGCAGTGACTGGGTCTCCTACGAGCAGTACTTC. This sequence encodes CASSDWVSYEQYF.

The chain recombines TRBV24-1 with TRBJ2-1, with 10 bases that match TRBD1. The CDR3 runs 15 residues. The V gene end was trimmed by 5 bases and the J gene end by 7 bases; junction bases not matched to a gene: 7. The germline V gene encodes CDR1 KGHDR and CDR2 SFDVKD. CDR3 region: CATSVGGQGTNEQFF. The CDR3 DNA is TGTGCCACCAGTGTGGGGGGACAGGGGACAAATGAGCAGTTCTTC.

The chain employs TRBV2 and TRBJ2-1; 8 nucleotides align to TRBD1. This CDR3 comprises 13 residues. CDR1 and CDR2 (germline): SNHLY, FYNNEI. Trimming removed 7 bases from V and 6 bases from J; junction bases left unmatched: 5. CDR3 amino acids: CASTRTGFNEQFF. CDR3 nucleotides: TGTGCCAGCACTAGGACAGGGTTCAATGAGCAGTTCTTC.

This clonotype appeared a few times. The chain employs TRBV5-1 and TRBJ1-1; D gene ambiguous. The CDR3 is made up of 13 amino acids. The V gene's germline CDR1 is SGHRS and CDR2 YFSETQ. Trimming shortened V by 0 bases and J by 4 bases, and 7 bases separated the two germline ends. CDR3 in DNA: TGCGCCAGCAGCTTGGCCATGTCCACTGAAGCTTTCTTT. Translated, it gives CASSLAMSTEAFF.

The chain employs TRBV5-1 and TRBJ1-1; weak D call: TRBD1 (5 bases). Trimming removed 4 bases at V and 0 bases at J, with 13 bases between. The germline CDR1 and CDR2 sequences are SGHRS and YFSETQ. The CDR3 is 15 amino acids. The CDR3 sequence: CASSPGTEMNTEAFF. The CDR3 DNA sequence: TGCGCCAGCAGCCCGGGGACGGAGATGAACACTGAAGCTTTCTTT.

This clonotype came up a few times. The rearrangement links TRBV20-1 to TRBJ1-2, with 9 nucleotides matching TRBD1. Germline CDR1 DFQATT, CDR2 SNEGSKA (reference sequence). The CDR3 has 14 amino acids. Trimming cost V 7 bases and J 8 bases; bases outside gene matches: 14. The CDR3 DNA reads TGCAGTGTTTCTACCGGGACAGGGACTTGGGGCTACACCTTC. Translation gives CSVSTGTGTWGYTF.